Given below is one T cell receptor (beta chain) in context. No antigen is known for it. A read error may produce the germline difference seen at one junction end. Using immunoSEQ multiplex PCR, the repertoire was profiled, and TCRdb retains in-frame clones only, with some absent. Among about 90,000 clones listed, approximately 90% were seen once. This specimen comes from a study of OX40 agonist ivuxolimab in advanced cancers. Overall study: Three patients showed partial responses: one hepatocellular carcinoma and two cutaneous melanoma cases. Study-wide results and limits: Average numbers of expanded clones were greater in CD8+ T cells than in CD4+.

The CDR3 runs to 13 residues. Per germline, CDR1 SGHTA and CDR2 FQGTGA. The starting material was CD4+ or CD8+ T cells sorted from blood, obtained in a trial of the OX40 agonist ivuxolimab. This receptor was taken from an adult with an advanced solid tumor such as melanoma, head and neck, liver or kidney cancer. This chain connects TRBV7-3 to TRBJ1-1; 7 nucleotides align to TRBD1. CDR3 sequence (DNA): TGTGCCAGCAGTTTAAAACCAGGGGGTCGAGCTTTCTTT. Encoded protein: CASSLKPGGRAFF.